These 23 T cell receptor beta chains came from one sample sequenced in a study of shared clonotypes between healthy human individuals. This table comes from immunoSEQ multiplex PCR, and its TCRdb copy is limited to in-frame clones, with some not included. Of roughly 1.5 million clones listed, roughly 98% are singletons. Sequencing was carried out using naive CD4+ T cells sorted from blood. Subset defined: CD45RA+ positively selected. These receptors all stem from a man aged 30 to 39 in good health.

The rearrangement uses TRBV5-6 and TRBJ1-3; TRBD1 might be the D (6 bases). The V gene's germline CDR1 is SGHDT and CDR2 YYEEEE. V was cut by 4 bases and J by 4 bases, with 15 bases left in between. The CDR3 is 15 residues long. The CDR3 reads CASSRGRGAGNTIYF. The CDR3 DNA reads TGTGCCAGCAGCAGGGGCAGGGGAGCCGGAAACACCATATATTTT. Using reference TRBV5-6 and TRBJ1-3 for the parts outside the CDR3, the full variable domain is DAGVTQSPTHLIKTRGQQVTLRCSPKSGHDTVSWYQQALGQGPQFIFQYYEEEERQRGNFPDRFSGHQFPNYSSELNVNALLLGDSALYLCASSRGRGAGNTIYFGEGSWLTVV.

The chain has TRBV5-5 and TRBJ2-3; D is uncertain. Germline V gives CDR1 SGHKS, CDR2 YYEKEE (reference sequence). The CDR3 length is 12 residues. V was clipped by 2 bases and J by 5 bases, with 6 bases between them. The CDR3 DNA is TGTGCCAGCAGCTTTTGGAGAGATACGCAGTATTTT. Translated: CASSFWRDTQYF.

J is TRBJ2-7 and V is TRBV18; D may be TRBD1 or TRBD2 (6 bases each). V lost 3 bases to trimming and J lost 3 bases, with 15 bases between them. Looked up from germline, CDR1 is KGHSH and CDR2 is LQKENI. The CDR3 runs 15 residues. The CDR3 spells CASSPQRGEFYEQYF. CDR3 nucleotide sequence: TGTGCCAGCTCACCCCAAAGGGGGGAATTCTACGAGCAGTACTTC. Full variable domain (remainder filled in from reference TRBV18 and TRBJ2-7): NAGVMQNPRHLVRRRGQEARLRCSPMKGHSHVYWYRQLPEEGLKFMVYLQKENIIDESGMPKERFSAEFPKEGPSILRIQQVVRGDSAAYFCASSPQRGEFYEQYFGPGTRLTVT.

As for this clone: The sample carries other DNA sequences with the same CDR3. The V call is TRBV15, the J call TRBJ1-2, with D tentatively TRBD1 (5 bases). The CDR3 is made up of 15 amino acids. Trimming pared 0 bases from V and 1 base from J, leaving 9 bases between. Per the germline V gene, CDR1 is LNHNV and CDR2 is YYDKDF (reference sequence). The CDR3 spells CATSRDRGGNYGYTF. CDR3 bases: TGTGCCACCAGCAGAGACCGGGGGGGTAACTATGGCTACACCTTC.

This clone was found once. V gene TRBV7-8 combines with J gene TRBJ2-1, with 8 bases that match TRBD2. CDR3 length: 15 amino acids. Germline V CDR1 and CDR2: SGHVS, FQNEAQ. Trimming at V came to 1 base and at J to 7 bases, leaving 6 bases not matched to a gene. The DNA of the CDR3 is TGTGCCAGCAGCTTAGGGGATAGCGGGATAAATGAGCAGTTCTTC. Protein sequence: CASSLGDSGINEQFF.

The CDR3 sequence: CASSLGLNQETQYF. The CDR3 nucleotides read TGCGCCAGCAGCTTGGGGCTGAACCAAGAGACCCAGTACTTC. This chain uses TRBV5-1 with TRBJ2-5; no firm D call. The length of the CDR3 is 14 residues. Trimming took 0 bases from V and 0 from J, leaving 6 bases between them. Per germline, CDR1 SGHRS and CDR2 YFSETQ. Using reference TRBV5-1 and TRBJ2-5 for the parts outside the CDR3, the full variable domain is KAGVTQTPRYLIKTRGQQVTLSCSPISGHRSVSWYQQTPGQGLQFLFEYFSETQRNKGNFPGRFSGRQFSNSRSEMNVSTLELGDSALYLCASSLGLNQETQYFGPGTRLLVL.

In DNA, the CDR3 is TGCAGCGCCTGGACAGTGGAGGAGAGGCAGTACTTC. Its translation: CSAWTVEERQYF. The chain joins TRBV29-1 to TRBJ2-7, with D perhaps TRBD1 (6 bases). Germline CDR1 reads SQVTM; CDR2 reads ANQGSEA. CDR3 length equals 12 residues. Trimming removed 7 bases at V and 9 bases at J, with 19 bases between.

The chain carries TRBV20-1 and TRBJ2-1, with 8 positions matching TRBD2. Germline CDR1 and CDR2: DFQATT and SNEGSKA (reference sequence). CDR3 length equals 11 residues. V lost 4 bases and J lost 14; bases outside the gene matches: 7. CDR3 protein: CSAIGTSIKFF. In DNA form, the CDR3 reads TGCAGTGCTATAGGGACTAGTATTAAGTTCTTC.

The chain employs TRBV6-5 and TRBJ2-7, with 7 bases fitting TRBD1. The germline gives CDR1 MNHEY, CDR2 SVGAGI. V lost 4 bases, J lost 4 bases, and 7 bases stayed unmatched. The CDR3 has 14 residues. CDR3 loop: CASSFTGDGYEQYF. In nucleotides, the CDR3 is TGTGCCAGCAGTTTTACAGGGGACGGTTACGAGCAGTACTTC.

This sequence joins TRBV9 and TRBJ1-1; TRBD1 might be the D (6 bases). The CDR3 spans 13 residues. Germline lookup yields CDR1 SGDLS and CDR2 YYNGEE. V was clipped by 0 bases and J by 10 bases, with 13 bases between them. Here the CDR3 reads CASSVDSRTVAFF. The CDR3 DNA is TGTGCCAGCAGCGTAGACTCTAGGACAGTAGCTTTCTTT.

This clone was seen only once. V usage is TRBV28 and J usage is TRBJ2-7; 11 nucleotides match TRBD2. CDR3 length: 13 residues. Germline V gives CDR1 MDHEN, CDR2 SYDVKM. The trim removed 8 bases at V and 3 bases at J, leaving 3 bases unmatched. The DNA for the CDR3 is TGTGCCAGCGGGACTAGCGGATTCTACGAGCAGTACTTC. Amino acids: CASGTSGFYEQYF.

This clone has only one observation. The J gene is TRBJ2-4, the V gene TRBV7-9; D call uncertain. The germline V and J ends were trimmed by 5 bases and 0 bases, with 14 bases remaining between them. The CDR3 covers 16 residues. Germline V gives CDR1 SEHNR, CDR2 FQNEAQ (reference sequence). In DNA form, the CDR3 reads TGTGCCAGCAGCCCTAAAAGGGAACTAGCCAAAAACATTCAGTACTTC. Its translation is CASSPKRELAKNIQYF.

This clone was detected only a few times. The chain carries TRBV11-1 and TRBJ2-3; no clear D gene. Trimming pared 0 bases from V and 2 bases from J, leaving 3 bases between. CDR1 and CDR2 from the germline V gene are SGHAT and FQDESV (reference sequence). CDR3 size: 13 residues. CDR3 in amino acids: CASSLADTDTQYF. For the CDR3, the DNA is TGTGCCAGCAGCTTAGCGGACACAGATACGCAGTATTTT.

The V and J genes are TRBV27 and TRBJ1-4, with 7 bases aligning to TRBD1. The V gene end was trimmed by 10 bases and the J gene end by 12 bases; junction bases not matched to a gene: 11. The CDR3 has 12 residues. Germline values: CDR1 MNHEY, CDR2 SMNVEV (reference sequence). The CDR3 nucleotides are TGTGCCACCTCCCGACAGGGAGGGGAACTGTTTTTT. Encoded protein: CATSRQGGELFF.

The chain is built from TRBV19 and TRBJ2-7; 9 nucleotides align to TRBD2. With V trimmed by 5 bases and J by 6 bases, 11 bases remained unmatched. This CDR3 comprises 15 residues. Germline V lookup: CDR1 LNHDA, CDR2 SQIVND (reference sequence). In nucleotides, the CDR3 is TGTGCCAGTAGTTCCGCTGTGGTAGCGGGAGTCGAGCAGTACTTC. Its protein product is CASSSAVVAGVEQYF.

This clone is a singleton in its sample. The V gene is TRBV15, the J gene TRBJ2-6; D remains ambiguous. The germline V and J ends were trimmed by 2 bases and 4 bases, with 15 bases remaining between them. The CDR3 consists of 17 residues. Looked up from germline, CDR1 is LNHNV and CDR2 is YYDKDF (reference sequence). The CDR3 loop reads CATSRPLGFVGANVLTF. In DNA, the CDR3 is TGTGCCACCAGCAGACCCCTGGGCTTCGTGGGGGCCAACGTCCTGACTTTC. Full variable domain (outside the CDR3, taken from reference TRBV15 and TRBJ2-6): DAMVIQNPRYQVTQFGKPVTLSCSQTLNHNVMYWYQQKSSQAPKLLFHYYDKDFNNEADTPDNFQSRRPNTSFCFLDIRSPGLGDTAMYLCATSRPLGFVGANVLTFGAGSRLTVL.

This chain joins TRBV10-3 and TRBJ2-4, with TRBD1 matching 7 bases. There are 17 residues in the CDR3. V was pared by 4 bases and J by 0 bases, with 9 bases of the junction left unmatched. CDR1 and CDR2 from the germline V gene are ENHRY and SYGVKD. Here the CDR3 DNA reads TGTGCCATCAGTGGTGGGACAGACTCATTAGCCAAAAACATTCAGTACTTC. Translating gives CAISGGTDSLAKNIQYF.

V gene TRBV15 combines with J gene TRBJ1-1; D is uncertain. Trimming took 0 bases from V and 8 from J, leaving 10 bases between them. CDR1 is LNHNV, CDR2 YYDKDF, per germline (reference sequence). The CDR3 has 13 amino acids. CDR3 amino acids: CATSRDLIFEAFF. As DNA, the CDR3 is TGTGCCACCAGCAGAGATCTAATTTTCGAAGCTTTCTTT.

The rearrangement joins TRBV28 to TRBJ1-5; possible D gene TRBD1, 5 bases. Trimming took 9 bases from V and 2 from J, leaving 11 bases between them. The CDR3 is made up of 13 amino acids. From germline, CDR1 is MDHEN and CDR2 SYDVKM. The CDR3 region is CASGGLGNQPQHF. CDR3 nucleotides: TGTGCCAGTGGGGGATTGGGCAATCAGCCCCAGCATTTT.

The J gene is TRBJ1-1, the V gene TRBV5-1; D remains unclear. CDR3 length equals 13 residues. In germline, CDR1 is SGHRS, CDR2 YFSETQ. Between the trimmed V and J ends, which lost 4 bases and 11 bases, there was a span of 18 bases. CDR3 sequence (DNA): TGCGCCAGCAGCGGGGAAGGCCGATATGTGGCTTTCTTT. This translates into CASSGEGRYVAFF.

On this clone itself: The identical CDR3 is also encoded by other nucleotide sequences in the sample. The gene calls are TRBV6-5 and TRBJ1-1; a weak D match, TRBD1 (5 bases). Trimming removed 2 bases from V and 3 bases from J, with 7 bases in between. The CDR3 runs to 13 residues. Germline V gene sequence: CDR1 MNHEY, CDR2 SVGAGI. The CDR3 is CASSYLGDTEAFF. The CDR3 region has the DNA TGTGCCAGCAGTTACCTGGGGGACACTGAAGCTTTCTTT.

Only one count was recorded for this clone. The chain carries TRBV5-4 and TRBJ1-4, with TRBD1 as a possible D gene (5 bases). The CDR3 contains 15 residues. The germline gives CDR1 SGHNT, CDR2 YYREEE (reference sequence). V shed 1 base and J shed 5 bases, with 12 bases lying between them. DNA of the CDR3: TGTGCCAGCAGCTTGCGTCTGGGGCAGAATGAAAAACTGTTTTTT. This encodes CASSLRLGQNEKLFF.

This clone came up once. This chain uses TRBV12-5 with TRBJ2-3; 7 positions agree with TRBD1. The germline gives CDR1 LGHNT, CDR2 FRNRAP. After removal of 1 base from V and 3 bases from J, the junction contained 10 bases not matched to a gene. The CDR3 is made up of 17 amino acids. CDR3 residues: CASGLGDRDIRTDTQYF. The DNA of the CDR3 is TGTGCTAGTGGTTTGGGCGACAGGGACATTAGAACAGATACGCAGTATTTT. The full variable domain, completed using reference TRBV12-5 and TRBJ2-3, is DARVTQTPRHKVTEMGQEVTMRCQPILGHNTVFWYRQTMMQGLELLAYFRNRAPLDDSGMPKDRFSAEMPDATLATLKIQPSEPRDSAVYFCASGLGDRDIRTDTQYFGPGTRLTVL.